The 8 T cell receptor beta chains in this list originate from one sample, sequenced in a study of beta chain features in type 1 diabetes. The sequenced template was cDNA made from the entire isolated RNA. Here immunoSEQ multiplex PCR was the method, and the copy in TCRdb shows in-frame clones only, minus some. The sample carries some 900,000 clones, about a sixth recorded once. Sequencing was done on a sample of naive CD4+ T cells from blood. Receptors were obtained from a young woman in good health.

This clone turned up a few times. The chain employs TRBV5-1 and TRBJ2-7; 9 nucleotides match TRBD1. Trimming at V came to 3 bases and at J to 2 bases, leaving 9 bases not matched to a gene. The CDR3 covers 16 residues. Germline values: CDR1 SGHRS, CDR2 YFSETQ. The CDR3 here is CASSYAGTGMTYEQYF. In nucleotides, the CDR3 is TGCGCCAGCAGCTACGCCGGGACAGGGATGACCTACGAGCAGTACTTC.

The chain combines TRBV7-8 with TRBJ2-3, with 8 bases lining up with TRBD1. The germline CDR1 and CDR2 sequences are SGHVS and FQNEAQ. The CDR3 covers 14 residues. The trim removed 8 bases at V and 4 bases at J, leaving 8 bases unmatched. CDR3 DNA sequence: TGTGCCAGCTCCGACAGGGGATCATCAGATACGCAGTATTTT. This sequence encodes CASSDRGSSDTQYF.

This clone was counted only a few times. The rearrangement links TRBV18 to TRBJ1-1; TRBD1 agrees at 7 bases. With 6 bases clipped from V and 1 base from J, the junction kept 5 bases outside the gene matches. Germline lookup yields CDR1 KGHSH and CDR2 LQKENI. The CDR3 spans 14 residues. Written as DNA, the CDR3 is TGTGCCAGCTCGATGACAGGGCAGAACACTGAAGCTTTCTTT. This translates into CASSMTGQNTEAFF.

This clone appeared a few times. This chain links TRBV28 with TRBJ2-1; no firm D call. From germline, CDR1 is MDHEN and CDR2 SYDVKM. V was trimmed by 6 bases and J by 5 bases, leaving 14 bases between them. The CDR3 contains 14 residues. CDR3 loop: CASSRAWTDNEQFF. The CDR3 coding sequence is TGTGCCAGCAGCCGAGCCTGGACGGACAATGAGCAGTTCTTC.

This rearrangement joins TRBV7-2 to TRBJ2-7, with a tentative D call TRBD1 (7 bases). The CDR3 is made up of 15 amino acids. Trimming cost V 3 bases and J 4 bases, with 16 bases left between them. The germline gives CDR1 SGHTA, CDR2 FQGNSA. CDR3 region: CASSLHRGGVYEQYF. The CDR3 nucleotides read TGTGCCAGCAGCTTGCACAGGGGCGGGGTATACGAGCAGTACTTC. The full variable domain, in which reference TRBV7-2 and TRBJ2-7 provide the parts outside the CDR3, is GAGVSQSPSNKVTEKGKDVELRCDPISGHTALYWYRQSLGQGLEFLIYFQGNSAPDKSGLPSDRFSAERTGGSVSTLTIQRTQQEDSAVYLCASSLHRGGVYEQYFGPGTRLTVT.

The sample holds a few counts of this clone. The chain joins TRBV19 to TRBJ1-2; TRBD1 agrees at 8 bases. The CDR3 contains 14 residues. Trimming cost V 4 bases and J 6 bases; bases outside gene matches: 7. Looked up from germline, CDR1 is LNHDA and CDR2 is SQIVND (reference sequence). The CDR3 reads CASSRTGWSNGYTF. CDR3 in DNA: TGTGCCAGTAGTAGGACAGGGTGGTCGAATGGCTACACCTTC. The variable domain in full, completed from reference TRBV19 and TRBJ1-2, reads DGGITQSPKYLFRKEGQNVTLSCEQNLNHDAMYWYRQDPGQGLRLIYYSQIVNDFQKGDIAEGYSVSREKKESFPLTVTSAQKNPTAFYLCASSRTGWSNGYTFGSGTRLTVV.

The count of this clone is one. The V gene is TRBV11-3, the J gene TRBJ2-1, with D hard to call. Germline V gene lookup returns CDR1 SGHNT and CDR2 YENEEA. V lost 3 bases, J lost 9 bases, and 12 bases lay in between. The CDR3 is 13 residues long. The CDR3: CASSFRPSGEQFF. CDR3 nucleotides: TGTGCCAGCAGCTTCCGACCAAGTGGTGAGCAGTTCTTC.

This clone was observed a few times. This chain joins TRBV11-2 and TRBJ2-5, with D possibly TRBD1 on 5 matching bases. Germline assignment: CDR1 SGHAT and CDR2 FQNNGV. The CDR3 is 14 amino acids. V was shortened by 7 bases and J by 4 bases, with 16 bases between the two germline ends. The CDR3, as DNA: TGTGCCAGCACGCAAAATCAGGGCAGAGAGACCCAGTACTTC. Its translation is CASTQNQGRETQYF.